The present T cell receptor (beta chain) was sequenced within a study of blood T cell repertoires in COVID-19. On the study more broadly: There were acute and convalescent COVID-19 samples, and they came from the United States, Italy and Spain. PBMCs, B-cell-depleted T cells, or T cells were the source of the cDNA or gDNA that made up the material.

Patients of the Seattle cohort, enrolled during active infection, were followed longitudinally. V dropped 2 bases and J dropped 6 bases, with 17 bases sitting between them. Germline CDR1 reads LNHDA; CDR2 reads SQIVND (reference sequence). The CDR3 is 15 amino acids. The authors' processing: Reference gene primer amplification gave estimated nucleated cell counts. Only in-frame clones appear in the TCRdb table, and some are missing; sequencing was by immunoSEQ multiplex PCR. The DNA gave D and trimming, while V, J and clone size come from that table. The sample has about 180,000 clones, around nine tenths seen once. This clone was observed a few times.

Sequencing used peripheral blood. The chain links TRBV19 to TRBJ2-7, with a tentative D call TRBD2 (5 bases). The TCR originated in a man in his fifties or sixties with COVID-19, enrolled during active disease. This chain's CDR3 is CASSIIGESNREQYF. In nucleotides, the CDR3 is TGTGCCAGTAGTATAATCGGGGAGTCGAACCGCGAGCAGTACTTC.